Following are 3 T cell receptor beta chains from one sample sequenced in a study of spatial heterogeneity in lung cancer. Stated time point: sample taken at primary tumor resection. Researchers sequenced whole RNA taken from tumor, nontumor lung or frozen PBMC without sorting. MiXCR, applied by TCRdb to the 5' RACE reads, yields one record per CDR3 protein. The repertoire holds more than 2,000 distinct CDR3 sequences, with 15% to 20% as singletons. The sequences come from PBMCs, collected at surgery. The receptors here all came from a male donor with early-stage non-small cell lung cancer.

This clonotype is classed as medium-sized. The chain has TRBV6-1 and TRBJ1-1; perhaps TRBD1 as D (5 bases). The germline V gene encodes CDR1 MNHNS and CDR2 SASEGT. CDR3 size: 14 residues. V gave up 5 bases and J gave up 8 bases, with 18 bases separating them. The CDR3 DNA follows: TGTGCCAGCAGTCAAATCTACAGGTCCATGGAAGCTTTCTTT. Protein: CASSQIYRSMEAFF.

The gene calls are TRBV6-2 or TRBV6-3 and TRBJ2-5; D remains ambiguous. Germline CDR1 MNHEY, CDR2 SVGEGT. V was pared by 7 bases and J by 2 bases, with 11 bases between. CDR3 length: 13 residues. The CDR3 region has the DNA TGTGCCAGCACCCCCCACGGTCAAGAGACCCAGTACTTC. Amino acids: CASTPHGQETQYF.

This clonotype counts as medium-sized (0.01 to 0.1%). V gene TRBV3-1 combines with J gene TRBJ1-2; D is unresolved. Per the germline V gene, CDR1 is LGHDT and CDR2 is YNNKEL (reference sequence). This CDR3 has 15 amino acids. Trimming cost V 1 base and J 5 bases, with 14 bases left between them. The chain's CDR3 is CASSQGPGRIYGYTF. The CDR3 DNA is TGTGCCAGCAGCCAAGGACCCGGACGGATATATGGCTACACCTTC.